Below are 22 T cell receptor beta chains sequenced from a single sample in a study of blood T cell repertoires in COVID-19. Produced via immunoSEQ multiplex PCR; TCRdb's table is partial and in-frame only. Here the sample spans around 200,000 clones, around 83% being singletons. Material: peripheral blood. These receptors all come from a man aged 45-65 years with active or convalescent COVID-19.

The chain carries TRBV2 and TRBJ1-1; TRBD1 aligns across 12 bases. The CDR3 sequence is 14 residues long. Losses at the gene ends were 8 bases for V and 5 bases for J; bases not matched to a gene: 6. Per germline, CDR1 SNHLY and CDR2 FYNNEI. The CDR3 region has the DNA TGTGCCAGCGGCGGGACAGGGGGCTTGACTGAAGCTTTCTTT. This codes for CASGGTGGLTEAFF.

This clone showed up just once. V and J are TRBV5-1 and TRBJ1-4, with D tentatively TRBD1 (5 bases). Germline CDR1 SGHRS, CDR2 YFSETQ. CDR3 size: 14 residues. V was pared by 4 bases and J by 5 bases, with 12 bases between. The CDR3 protein is CASSLGQTNEKLFF. CDR3 coding DNA: TGCGCCAGCAGCCTGGGGCAGACAAATGAAAAACTGTTTTTT.

The CDR3 loop reads CSASIGDYEQYF. As DNA, the CDR3 is TGCAGTGCTAGTATCGGGGACTACGAGCAGTACTTC. The V gene is TRBV20-1, the J gene TRBJ2-7, with D perhaps TRBD2 (5 bases). Looked up from germline, CDR1 is DFQATT and CDR2 is SNEGSKA (reference sequence). The CDR3 is 12 amino acids. V lost 3 bases and J 3 bases, leaving 9 bases between the germline ends.

This clone turned up a few times. The rearrangement joins TRBV18 to TRBJ1-3; D remains ambiguous. The CDR3 has 15 residues. Germline CDR1 reads KGHSH; CDR2 reads LQKENI. V was clipped by 5 bases and J by 0 bases, with 11 bases between them. The CDR3 DNA reads as TGTGCCAGCTCATCGCTAATAAACTCTGGAAACACCATATATTTT. Its translation is CASSSLINSGNTIYF.

The chain employs TRBV19 and TRBJ1-1, with 8 bases aligning to TRBD1. The junction had 7 bases not matched to a gene; V was cut back by 10 bases and J by 0 bases. CDR3 length: 14 residues. Germline assignment: CDR1 LNHDA and CDR2 SQIVND (reference sequence). The CDR3 is CATSRTGMNTEAFF. CDR3 DNA: TGTGCCACCTCGAGGACAGGGATGAACACTGAAGCTTTCTTT.

This clone was found a few times. The CDR3 DNA follows: TGTGCCAGCAGTTTCCAAGGAGCGGGGGTGATGGGCAATGAGCAGTTCTTC. It encodes CASSFQGAGVMGNEQFF. J is TRBJ2-1 and V is TRBV27; TRBD2 matches 8 bases. This CDR3 has 17 amino acids. Germline CDR1 and CDR2: MNHEY and SMNVEV (reference sequence). The ends lost 3 bases at V and 6 bases at J; junction bases unmatched: 13.

The chain joins TRBV18 to TRBJ2-3; maybe TRBD2 (5 bases). The CDR3 is made up of 13 amino acids. V dropped 2 bases and J dropped 4 bases, with 7 bases sitting between them. Germline V gene data show CDR1 as KGHSH and CDR2 as LQKENI. The CDR3 reads CASSPEGPDTQYF. The CDR3 DNA reads TGTGCCAGCTCACCAGAGGGCCCAGATACGCAGTATTTT.

The chain recombines TRBV10-2 with TRBJ1-5; a possible D gene is TRBD1 (5 bases). The CDR3 runs to 14 residues. The V gene lost 0 bases and the J gene lost 11 bases, with 14 bases spanning the gap. CDR1 is WSHSY and CDR2 is SAAADI in the germline V gene. CDR3: CASSESGGAMSQHF. The CDR3 DNA sequence: TGCGCCAGCAGTGAGTCGGGGGGTGCCATGTCCCAGCATTTT.

The chain joins TRBV24-1 to TRBJ2-1; TRBD2 agrees at 8 bases. V shed 7 bases, J shed 3 bases, and the junction held 4 bases outside the gene matches. This CDR3 is built from 14 residues. Germline assignment: CDR1 KGHDR and CDR2 SFDVKD. DNA for the CDR3: TGTGCCACCAGCTTGACTAGCGACTACAATGAGCAGTTCTTC. Protein product: CATSLTSDYNEQFF.

The genes are TRBV9 and TRBJ1-6, with TRBD1 as a possible D gene (6 bases). V was trimmed by 1 base and J by 3 bases, leaving 11 bases between them. The CDR3 is 16 residues long. Germline assignment: CDR1 SGDLS and CDR2 YYNGEE. The CDR3 nucleotides are TGTGCCAGCAGCGTAACGGCAGGGGACTATAATTCACCCCTCCACTTT. Its protein is CASSVTAGDYNSPLHF.

The chain joins TRBV7-2 to TRBJ2-1; 9 bases fit TRBD2. With 1 base clipped from V and 4 bases from J, the junction kept 2 bases outside the gene matches. The germline V gene has CDR1 SGHTA and CDR2 FQGNSA. This CDR3 comprises 15 residues. CDR3 nucleotide sequence: TGTGCCAGCAGCTTAGAGGCGGGGGGGTACAATGAGCAGTTCTTC. It encodes CASSLEAGGYNEQFF.

The chain links TRBV28 to TRBJ1-5; D is unresolved. Germline loops: CDR1 MDHEN, CDR2 SYDVKM. Trimming left V 7 bases short and J 4 bases short, with 11 bases between. The CDR3 runs 13 residues. The CDR3 protein is CASNRQTNQPQHF. CDR3 DNA: TGTGCCAGCAACCGACAAACAAATCAGCCCCAGCATTTT.

The V and J genes are TRBV6-5 and TRBJ2-7; perhaps TRBD2 as D (5 bases). Germline CDR1 is MNHEY and CDR2 is SVGAGI. The CDR3 contains 13 residues. Trimming removed 4 bases at V and 4 bases at J, with 11 bases between. CDR3 amino acids: CASSWAGEYEQYF. The CDR3 DNA follows: TGTGCCAGCAGTTGGGCTGGGGAGTACGAGCAGTACTTC.

The V and J genes are TRBV30 and TRBJ1-2; 7 bases are shared with TRBD1. V shed 8 bases, J shed 1 base, and the junction held 16 bases outside the gene matches. CDR3 length: 16 amino acids. Germline-derived CDR1 and CDR2 are GTSNPN and SVGIG (reference sequence). CDR3 protein: CAGLRGGESFNYGYTF. The CDR3 DNA follows: TGTGCCGGGCTACGAGGGGGCGAGTCATTTAACTATGGCTACACCTTC.

J is TRBJ1-5 and V is TRBV5-8, with D maybe TRBD1 (5 bases). Germline assignment: CDR1 SGHTS and CDR2 YDEGEE. Trimming shortened V by 2 bases and J by 2 bases, and 11 bases separated the two germline ends. The CDR3 extends over 15 amino acids. DNA of the CDR3: TGTGCCAGCAGCTTTCGTTGGGGGGGCAATCAGCCCCAGCATTTT. Protein sequence: CASSFRWGGNQPQHF.

The rearrangement joins TRBV9 to TRBJ1-1, with 8 bases aligning to TRBD1. Trimming at V came to 4 bases and at J to 4 bases, leaving 15 bases not matched to a gene. CDR1 SGDLS and CDR2 YYNGEE come from the germline V gene. This CDR3 has 17 residues. The CDR3, as DNA: TGTGCCAGCAGCACCAGACCCCTCGCAGGGGGCGTCACTGAAGCTTTCTTT. It translates to CASSTRPLAGGVTEAFF.

The V call is TRBV3-1 (or the pseudogene TRBV3-2), the J call TRBJ1-5, with a tentative D call TRBD1 (5 bases). This CDR3 contains 17 residues. Trimming took 0 bases from V and 0 from J, leaving 12 bases between them. Germline loops: CDR1 LGHDT, CDR2 YNNKEL (reference sequence). The CDR3, as DNA: TGTGCCAGCAGCCAAGATTTTGTCAGGGATAGCAATCAGCCCCAGCATTTT. This codes for CASSQDFVRDSNQPQHF.

V and J are TRBV28 and TRBJ2-7, with TRBD2 matching over 8 bases. V lost 2 bases to trimming and J lost 3 bases; unmatched junction nucleotides: 6. CDR1 is MDHEN and CDR2 is SYDVKM in the germline V gene. CDR3 length: 15 residues. This CDR3 reads CASSLRRTSSYEQYF. Here the CDR3 DNA reads TGTGCCAGCAGTTTAAGACGGACTAGCAGCTACGAGCAGTACTTC.

This rearrangement joins TRBV12-3 or TRBV12-4 to TRBJ1-1; tentative D call: TRBD1 (5 bases). V lost 3 bases and J lost 7, with 6 bases in between. The CDR3 runs 11 residues. CDR3 residues: CASSFTGEAFF. As DNA, the CDR3 is TGTGCCAGCAGTTTTACAGGTGAAGCTTTCTTT.

The chain uses TRBV20-1 and TRBJ1-1; D gene ambiguous. The V and J ends lost 3 bases and 11 bases respectively, with 10 bases between them. The CDR3 has 10 amino acids. The germline V gene has CDR1 DFQATT and CDR2 SNEGSKA (reference sequence). CDR3 in DNA: TGCAGTGCTAGTGAGCTCGGGGCTTTCTTT. Translating gives CSASELGAFF.

The V call is TRBV11-2, the J call TRBJ2-2; 7 positions agree with TRBD2. V lost 1 base and J lost 5; bases outside the gene matches: 4. Germline assignment: CDR1 SGHAT and CDR2 FQNNGV. The CDR3 loop spans 15 amino acids. Here the CDR3 DNA reads TGTGCCAGCAGCTTAGTTGGGGGGGAGACCGGGGAGCTGTTTTTT. It is translated as CASSLVGGETGELFF.

The gene calls are TRBV3-1 (or the pseudogene TRBV3-2) and TRBJ2-7; 7 bases map to TRBD1. CDR3 length: 15 residues. CDR1 is LGHDT, CDR2 YNNKEL, per germline (reference sequence). J lost 3 bases, V lost 4 bases, and 9 bases had no gene match. CDR3: CASSPYRDRDYEQYF. CDR3 DNA: TGTGCCAGCAGCCCCTACCGGGACAGAGACTACGAGCAGTACTTC.